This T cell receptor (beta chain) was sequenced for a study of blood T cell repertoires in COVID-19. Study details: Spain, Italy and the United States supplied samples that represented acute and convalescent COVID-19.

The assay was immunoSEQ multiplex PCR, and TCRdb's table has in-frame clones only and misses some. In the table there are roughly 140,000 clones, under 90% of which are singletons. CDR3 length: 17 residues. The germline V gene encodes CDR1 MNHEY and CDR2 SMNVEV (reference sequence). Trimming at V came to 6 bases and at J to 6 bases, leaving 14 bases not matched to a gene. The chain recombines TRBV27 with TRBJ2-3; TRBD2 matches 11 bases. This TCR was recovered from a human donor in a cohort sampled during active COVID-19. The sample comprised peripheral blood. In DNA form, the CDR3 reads TGTGCCAGCAGGACATACCTTAGCGGGAGGGCCGCGGATACGCAGTATTTT. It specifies CASRTYLSGRAADTQYF.